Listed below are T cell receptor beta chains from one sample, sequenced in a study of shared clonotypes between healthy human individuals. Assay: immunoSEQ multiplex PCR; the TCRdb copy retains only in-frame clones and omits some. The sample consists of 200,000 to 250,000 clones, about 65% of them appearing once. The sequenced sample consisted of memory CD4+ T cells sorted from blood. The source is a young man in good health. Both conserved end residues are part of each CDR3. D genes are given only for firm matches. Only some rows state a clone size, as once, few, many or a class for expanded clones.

CDR3: CASSLGVDTQYF
DNA: TGTGCCAGCAGCCTGGGGGTGGATACGCAGTATTTT
D: NA
size: once
V: TRBV2
J: TRBJ2-3

CDR3: CASSLGSGYNEQFF
DNA: TGTGCCAGCAGCTTGGGTAGCGGTTACAATGAGCAGTTCTTC
D: NA
size: NA
V: TRBV5-4
J: TRBJ2-1

CDR3: CASSPTGYRSGTDTQYF
DNA: TGTGCCAGCTCACCGACGGGGTACCGCAGTGGCACAGATACGCAGTATTTT
D: NA
size: once
V: TRBV18
J: TRBJ2-3

CDR3: CAWSPKGLYNEQFF
DNA: TGTGCCTGGTCCCCAAAGGGACTGTACAATGAGCAGTTCTTC
D: NA
size: once
V: TRBV30
J: TRBJ2-1

CDR3: CAWSARTGWETQYF
DNA: TGTGCCTGGAGTGCGCGGACGGGGTGGGAGACCCAGTACTTC
D: NA
size: NA
V: TRBV30
J: TRBJ2-5

CDR3: CASSESGLAGRGQFF
DNA: TGCGCCAGCAGTGAGTCGGGACTAGCGGGCCGGGGGCAGTTCTTC
D: TRBD2
size: few
V: TRBV10-1
J: TRBJ2-1

CDR3: CASSDQGRGTEAFF
DNA: TGTGCCAGCAGTGACCAGGGGAGGGGCACTGAAGCTTTCTTT
D: NA
size: few
V: TRBV2
J: TRBJ1-1

CDR3: CASSQDRGGVGYNEQFF
DNA: TGTGCCAGCAGCCAAGATCGAGGAGGAGTCGGGTACAATGAGCAGTTCTTC
D: NA
size: NA
V: TRBV4-2
J: TRBJ2-1

CDR3: CASSLDGTRYQTQYF
DNA: TGTGCCAGCAGCTTGGATGGGACACGGTACCAGACCCAGTACTTC
D: NA
size: NA
V: TRBV5-5
J: TRBJ2-5

CDR3: CASSYRQDINTGELFF
DNA: TGTGCCAGCAGTTACCGGCAAGATATTAACACCGGGGAGCTGTTTTTT
D: NA
size: NA
V: TRBV6-6
J: TRBJ2-2

CDR3: CASSPNTYEQYF
DNA: TGTGCCAGCAGCCCCAACACCTACGAGCAGTACTTC
D: NA
size: NA
V: TRBV7-3
J: TRBJ2-7

CDR3: CASSSFVYEQYF
DNA: TGTGCCAGCAGCTCCTTCGTCTACGAGCAGTACTTC
D: NA
size: NA
V: TRBV11-2
J: TRBJ2-7

CDR3: CARGRTANTEAFF
DNA: TGTGCCAGGGGGAGGACGGCGAACACTGAAGCTTTCTTT
D: NA
size: NA
V: TRBV19
J: TRBJ1-1

CDR3: CASRRHWDEQFF
DNA: TGTGCCAGTAGGAGGCATTGGGATGAGCAGTTCTTC
D: NA
size: few
V: TRBV19
J: TRBJ2-1

CDR3: CASSVGMGQGYEQYF
DNA: TGTGCCAGCAGCGTAGGGATGGGACAGGGGTACGAGCAGTACTTC
D: TRBD1
size: NA
V: TRBV9
J: TRBJ2-7